The next 19 T cell receptor beta chains were all read from a single sample in a study of T cell responses to AZD1222 COVID-19 vaccine. Sequencing used immunoSEQ multiplex PCR; TCRdb keeps in-frame clones, though not all of them. The sample has 150,000 to 200,000 clones, around 90% seen once. The specimen comprised peripheral blood, sampled 28 days after the second AZD1222 dose. The receptors shown here come from an adult who received the AZD1222 COVID-19 vaccine.

This clone has only a few counts. The chain recombines TRBV5-4 with TRBJ1-3; 11 bases line up with TRBD1. V dropped 4 bases and J dropped 2; count of bases not matched to a gene: 5. The germline CDR1 and CDR2 sequences are SGHNT and YYREEE (reference sequence). The CDR3 extends over 16 amino acids. CDR3 coding DNA: TGTGCCAGCAGCCGTGGACAGGGGGCCGCTGGAAACACCATATATTTT. Protein product: CASSRGQGAAGNTIYF.

V is TRBV30 and J is TRBJ1-5, with D perhaps TRBD1 (6 bases). The length of the CDR3 is 13 residues. V was shortened by 5 bases and J by 5 bases, with 13 bases between the two germline ends. Germline CDR1 reads GTSNPN; CDR2 reads SVGIG (reference sequence). CDR3 region: CAWGARGDQPQHF. CDR3 sequence (DNA): TGTGCCTGGGGTGCGAGGGGGGATCAGCCCCAGCATTTT.

The chain combines TRBV29-1 with TRBJ2-7; 8 bases align to TRBD1. CDR1 is SQVTM, CDR2 ANQGSEA, per germline. The CDR3 is made up of 15 amino acids. The junction had 14 bases not matched to a gene; V was cut back by 7 bases and J by 3 bases. The CDR3 spells CSATTSGGLLYEQYF. In DNA form, the CDR3 reads TGCAGCGCCACCACATCAGGGGGCTTACTCTACGAGCAGTACTTC.

V is TRBV7-9 and J is TRBJ1-1; tentative D call: TRBD1 (6 bases). Germline assignment: CDR1 SEHNR and CDR2 FQNEAQ (reference sequence). CDR3 length equals 17 residues. The V gene lost 0 bases and the J gene lost 11 bases, with 25 bases spanning the gap. The CDR3 nucleotides are TGTGCCAGCAGCTTAGCCCCAGGGGCGATTGCCTTAAGTGGGGCTTTCTTT. Amino acid sequence: CASSLAPGAIALSGAFF. Looking up the rest from reference TRBV7-9 and TRBJ1-1 gives the full variable domain: DTGVSQNPRHKITKRGQNVTFRCDPISEHNRLYWYRQTLGQGPEFLTYFQNEAQLEKSRLLSDRFSAERPKGSFSTLEIQRTEQGDSAMYLCASSLAPGAIALSGAFFGQGTRLTVV.

The chain employs TRBV28 and TRBJ2-7, with 7 bases aligning to TRBD2. Trimming cost V 3 bases and J 4 bases; bases outside gene matches: 6. The CDR3 has 14 amino acids. Looked up from germline, CDR1 is MDHEN and CDR2 is SYDVKM. DNA for the CDR3: TGTGCCAGCAGTTTCGGGGGGAAGAGGTACGAGCAGTACTTC. Translated: CASSFGGKRYEQYF.

The chain is built from TRBV28 and TRBJ1-1; D gene uncertain. Germline V gene data show CDR1 as MDHEN and CDR2 as SYDVKM. The CDR3 is 14 residues long. Trimming left V 7 bases short and J 1 base short, with 13 bases between. The CDR3 sequence is CASTRMWGNTEAFF. The CDR3 nucleotides are TGTGCCAGCACCCGGATGTGGGGGAACACTGAAGCTTTCTTT.

The rearrangement links TRBV30 to TRBJ2-7; 7 bases are shared with TRBD1. V shed 8 bases, J shed 3 bases, and the junction held 7 bases outside the gene matches. Germline loops: CDR1 GTSNPN, CDR2 SVGIG (reference sequence). CDR3 length: 12 amino acids. The CDR3 DNA sequence: TGTGCCGTACGACAGGGTAACTACGAGCAGTACTTC. It yields the protein CAVRQGNYEQYF.

This clone was picked up a small number of times. The rearrangement joins TRBV6-6 to TRBJ1-2; the D gene is possibly TRBD1 (5 bases). This CDR3 is 12 amino acids long. Trimming stripped 9 bases from V and 4 bases from J, with 12 bases between. The V gene's germline CDR1 is MNHNY and CDR2 SVGAGI (reference sequence). The CDR3 protein is CARGGTFYGYTF. The DNA of the CDR3 is TGTGCCAGAGGCGGGACTTTCTATGGCTACACCTTC.

The V gene is TRBV7-9, the J gene TRBJ2-1, with D tentatively TRBD2 (6 bases). Germline lookup yields CDR1 SEHNR and CDR2 FQNEAQ (reference sequence). This CDR3 region has 16 residues. V was trimmed by 6 bases and J by 1 base, leaving 16 bases between them. The CDR3 sequence is CASRSAWRGSYNEQFF. The CDR3, as DNA: TGTGCCAGCAGATCCGCGTGGCGGGGATCCTACAATGAGCAGTTCTTC. Based on the CDR3 plus reference TRBV7-9 and TRBJ2-1, the full variable domain is DTGVSQNPRHKITKRGQNVTFRCDPISEHNRLYWYRQTLGQGPEFLTYFQNEAQLEKSRLLSDRFSAERPKGSFSTLEIQRTEQGDSAMYLCASRSAWRGSYNEQFFGPGTRLTVL.

The chain combines TRBV28 with TRBJ2-2; D is unresolved. CDR3 length: 18 residues. Trimming left V 5 bases short and J 1 base short, with 20 bases between. CDR1 MDHEN and CDR2 SYDVKM come from the germline V gene. DNA of the CDR3: TGTGCCAGCAGTGGCCCCCGGGCCTGGCAGATGAACACCGGGGAGCTGTTTTTT. Amino acid sequence: CASSGPRAWQMNTGELFF.

The chain uses TRBV6-5 and TRBJ1-4; D perhaps matches TRBD1 (5 bases). The CDR3 is 15 residues long. Germline V lookup: CDR1 MNHEY, CDR2 SVGAGI. V lost 0 bases and J 7 bases, leaving 12 bases between the germline ends. CDR3 DNA: TGTGCCAGCAGTTACTCGGGTCAGGGAGCTGAAAAACTGTTTTTT. It specifies CASSYSGQGAEKLFF.

As to this clone: Germline and junction disagree at one end, which may indicate a read error. The chain combines TRBV2 with TRBJ1-1; D gene uncertain. CDR1 and CDR2 from the germline V gene are SNHLY and FYNNEI. This CDR3 has 13 residues. The CDR3 loop is CASIELPNTEAFF. CDR3 DNA: TGTGCCAGCATTGAACTACCGAACACTGAAGCTTTCTTT. The variable domain in full, with the rest retrieved from reference TRBV2 and TRBJ1-1, is EPEVTQTPSHQVTQMGQEVILRCVPISNHLYFYWYRQILGQKVEFLVSFYNNEISEKSEIFDDQFSVERPDGSNFTLKIRSTKLEDSAMYFCASIELPNTEAFFGQGTRLTVV.

This clone was counted between two and nine times. The chain is built from TRBV4-2 and TRBJ2-7; maybe TRBD1 (6 bases). Germline V gives CDR1 LGHNA, CDR2 YNFKEQ. The CDR3 covers 15 residues. V lost 1 base and J 3 bases, leaving 13 bases between the germline ends. DNA of the CDR3: TGTGCCAGCAGCCAAGCCGACGGGACACTCTACGAGCAGTACTTC. As protein: CASSQADGTLYEQYF.

This clone has only a few counts. The rearrangement joins TRBV29-1 to TRBJ1-5; weak D call: TRBD1 (5 bases). The V end was cut by 4 bases, the J end by 0 bases, with 7 bases between. The CDR3 length is 13 residues. Germline V gene data show CDR1 as SQVTM and CDR2 as ANQGSEA. The CDR3 is CSVGQNSNQPQHF. CDR3 nucleotides: TGCAGCGTTGGACAGAATAGCAATCAGCCCCAGCATTTT.

V and J are TRBV19 and TRBJ2-2; TRBD1 aligns across 9 bases. Germline trimming cut 7 bases from V and 7 bases from J; bases unmatched to any gene: 13. The CDR3 spans 16 residues. Germline loops: CDR1 LNHDA, CDR2 SQIVND (reference sequence). The CDR3 coding sequence is TGTGCCAGTACCCGAAGGGGACAGGGTAATTTCGGGGAGCTGTTTTTT. This sequence encodes CASTRRGQGNFGELFF.

The V and J genes are TRBV5-1 and TRBJ2-7, with 7 bases fitting TRBD1. This CDR3 region has 13 residues. Germline loops: CDR1 SGHRS, CDR2 YFSETQ. The trim removed 5 bases at V and 4 bases at J, leaving 6 bases unmatched. The CDR3 here is CASRGDSSYEQYF. DNA for the CDR3: TGCGCCAGCAGGGGGGACAGCAGTTACGAGCAGTACTTC.

This clone was picked up a small number of times. The rearrangement joins TRBV11-3 to TRBJ2-1; D tentatively reads TRBD1 or TRBD2 (6 bases each). The V end lost 5 bases, the J end lost 8 bases, and 19 bases lay between the germline ends. CDR1 and CDR2 (germline): SGHNT, YENEEA. The CDR3 has 15 residues. CDR3 nucleotides: TGTGCCAGCAGCCTAGGGTGGAGGGGGAGCGATGAGCAGTTCTTC. Protein sequence: CASSLGWRGSDEQFF.

V gene TRBV7-2 combines with J gene TRBJ2-1; 8 bases map to TRBD1. The CDR3 is made up of 16 amino acids. From germline, CDR1 is SGHTA and CDR2 FQGNSA. Losses at the gene ends were 5 bases for V and 0 bases for J; bases not matched to a gene: 6. This CDR3 reads CASSAVQGASYNEQFF. CDR3 sequence (DNA): TGTGCCAGCAGCGCCGTCCAGGGGGCCTCCTACAATGAGCAGTTCTTC.

V and J are TRBV10-3 and TRBJ2-6; D might be TRBD1 (6 bases). This CDR3 contains 19 residues. V was cut by 3 bases and J by 0 bases, with 18 bases left in between. The germline V gene has CDR1 ENHRY and CDR2 SYGVKD. In nucleotides, the CDR3 is TGTGCCATCAGTGACTCGAGGACAGCATCCCTCTCTGGGGCCAACGTCCTGACTTTC. Translating it yields CAISDSRTASLSGANVLTF.